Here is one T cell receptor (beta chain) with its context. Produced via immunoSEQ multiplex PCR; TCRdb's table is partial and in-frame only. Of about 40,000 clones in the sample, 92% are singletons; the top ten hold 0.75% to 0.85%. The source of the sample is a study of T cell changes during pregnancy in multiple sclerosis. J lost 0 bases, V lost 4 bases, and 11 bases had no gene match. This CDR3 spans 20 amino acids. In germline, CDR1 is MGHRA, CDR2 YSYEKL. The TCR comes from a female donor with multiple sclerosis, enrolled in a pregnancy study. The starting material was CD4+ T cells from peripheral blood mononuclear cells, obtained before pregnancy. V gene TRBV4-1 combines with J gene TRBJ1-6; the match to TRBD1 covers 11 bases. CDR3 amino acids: CASSPNPGTGGSSYNSPLHF. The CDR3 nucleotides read TGCGCCAGCAGCCCGAATCCCGGGACAGGGGGAAGCTCCTATAATTCACCCCTCCACTTT.